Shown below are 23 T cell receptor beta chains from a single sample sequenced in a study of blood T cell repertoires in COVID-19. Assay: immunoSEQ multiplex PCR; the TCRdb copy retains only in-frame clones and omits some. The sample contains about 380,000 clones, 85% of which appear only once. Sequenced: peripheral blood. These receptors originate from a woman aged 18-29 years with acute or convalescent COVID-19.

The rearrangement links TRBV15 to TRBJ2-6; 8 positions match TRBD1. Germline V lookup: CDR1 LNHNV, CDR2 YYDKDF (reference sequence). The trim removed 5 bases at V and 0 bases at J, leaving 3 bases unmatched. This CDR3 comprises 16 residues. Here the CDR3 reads CATSGDRNSGANVLTF. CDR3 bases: TGTGCCACCAGCGGGGACAGGAACTCTGGGGCCAACGTCCTGACTTTC.

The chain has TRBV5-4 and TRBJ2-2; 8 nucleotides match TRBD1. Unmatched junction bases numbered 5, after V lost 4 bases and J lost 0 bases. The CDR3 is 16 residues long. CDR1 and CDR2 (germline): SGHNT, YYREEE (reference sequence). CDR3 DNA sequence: TGTGCCAGCAGCGACCCAGGGGGCGCGAACACCGGGGAGCTGTTTTTT. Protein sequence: CASSDPGGANTGELFF.

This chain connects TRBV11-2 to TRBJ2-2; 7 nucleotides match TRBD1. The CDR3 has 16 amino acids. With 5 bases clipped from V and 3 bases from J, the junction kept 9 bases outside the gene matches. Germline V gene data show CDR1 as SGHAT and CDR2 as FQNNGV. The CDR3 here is CASSPPTGKDTGELFF. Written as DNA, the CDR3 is TGTGCCAGCAGCCCACCGACAGGGAAGGACACCGGGGAGCTGTTTTTT.

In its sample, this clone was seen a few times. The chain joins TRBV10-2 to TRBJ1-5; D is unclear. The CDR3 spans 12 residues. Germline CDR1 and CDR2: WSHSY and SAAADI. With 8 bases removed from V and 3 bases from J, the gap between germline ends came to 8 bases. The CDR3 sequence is CASAEANQPQHF. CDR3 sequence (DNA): TGCGCCAGCGCGGAGGCCAATCAGCCCCAGCATTTT.

The CDR3 DNA sequence: TGTGCCAGCAGCTCCCGCCGGAGCTCCTACAATGAGCAGTTCTTC. Its translation: CASSSRRSSYNEQFF. The chain couples TRBV11-2 to TRBJ2-1; D not certain. The CDR3 totals 15 residues. Germline CDR1 and CDR2: SGHAT and FQNNGV. V dropped 4 bases and J dropped 0 bases, with 10 bases sitting between them. The whole variable domain, filled in from reference TRBV11-2 and TRBJ2-1, reads EAGVAQSPRYKIIEKRQSVAFWCNPISGHATLYWYQQILGQGPKLLIQFQNNGVVDDSQLPKDRFSAERLKGVDSTLKIQPAKLEDSAVYLCASSSRRSSYNEQFFGPGTRLTVL.

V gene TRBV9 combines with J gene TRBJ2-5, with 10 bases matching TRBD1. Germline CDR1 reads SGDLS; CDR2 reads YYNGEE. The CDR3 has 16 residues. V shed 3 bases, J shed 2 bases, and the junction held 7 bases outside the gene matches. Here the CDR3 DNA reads TGTGCCAGCAGCGATCCGGGACAGGGGAGACAAGAGACCCAGTACTTC. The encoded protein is CASSDPGQGRQETQYF. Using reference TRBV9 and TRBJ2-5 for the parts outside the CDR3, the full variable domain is DSGVTQTPKHLITATGQRVTLRCSPRSGDLSVYWYQQSLDQGLQFLIQYYNGEERAKGNILERFSAQQFPDLHSELNLSSLELGDSALYFCASSDPGQGRQETQYFGPGTRLLVL.

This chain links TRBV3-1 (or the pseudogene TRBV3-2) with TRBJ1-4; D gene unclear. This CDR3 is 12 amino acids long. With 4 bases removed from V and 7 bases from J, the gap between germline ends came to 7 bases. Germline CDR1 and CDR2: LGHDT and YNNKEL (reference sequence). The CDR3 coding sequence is TGTGCCAGCAGCCCGGGAGGTGAAAAACTGTTTTTT. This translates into CASSPGGEKLFF.

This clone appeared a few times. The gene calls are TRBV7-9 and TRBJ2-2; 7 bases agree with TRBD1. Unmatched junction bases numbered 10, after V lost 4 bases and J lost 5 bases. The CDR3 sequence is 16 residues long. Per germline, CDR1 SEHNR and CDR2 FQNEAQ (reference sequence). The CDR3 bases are TGTGCCAGCAGCTCCCATGAGGACAGGTATACCGGGGAGCTGTTTTTT. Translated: CASSSHEDRYTGELFF.

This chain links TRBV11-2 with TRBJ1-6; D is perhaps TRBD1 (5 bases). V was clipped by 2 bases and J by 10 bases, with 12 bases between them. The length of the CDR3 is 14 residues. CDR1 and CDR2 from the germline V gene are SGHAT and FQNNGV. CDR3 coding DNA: TGTGCCAGCAGCTTAACGCCCCAGGGATCACCCCTCCACTTT. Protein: CASSLTPQGSPLHF. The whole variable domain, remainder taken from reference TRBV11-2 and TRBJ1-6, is EAGVAQSPRYKIIEKRQSVAFWCNPISGHATLYWYQQILGQGPKLLIQFQNNGVVDDSQLPKDRFSAERLKGVDSTLKIQPAKLEDSAVYLCASSLTPQGSPLHFGNGTRLTVT.

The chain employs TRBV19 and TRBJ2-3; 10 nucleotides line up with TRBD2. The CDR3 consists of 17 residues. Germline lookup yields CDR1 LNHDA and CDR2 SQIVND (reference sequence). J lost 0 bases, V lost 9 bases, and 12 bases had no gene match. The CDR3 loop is CASSGTSDYLSTDTQYF. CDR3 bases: TGTGCCAGCTCCGGGACTAGCGACTACCTTAGCACAGATACGCAGTATTTT.

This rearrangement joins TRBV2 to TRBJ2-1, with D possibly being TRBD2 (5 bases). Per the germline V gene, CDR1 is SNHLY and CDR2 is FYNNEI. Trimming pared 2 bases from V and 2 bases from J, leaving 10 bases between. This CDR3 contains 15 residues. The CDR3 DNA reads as TGTGCCAGCAGTGAACGGCTAGCCGCCTACAATGAGCAGTTCTTC. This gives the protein CASSERLAAYNEQFF.

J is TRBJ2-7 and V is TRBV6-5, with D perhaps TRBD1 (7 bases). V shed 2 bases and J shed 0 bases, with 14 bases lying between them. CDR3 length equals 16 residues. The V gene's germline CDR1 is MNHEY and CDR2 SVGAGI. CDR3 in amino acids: CASSYGGDRSSYEQYF. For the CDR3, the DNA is TGTGCCAGCAGTTACGGAGGGGACAGATCCTCCTACGAGCAGTACTTC.

CDR3 nucleotides: TGCAGCGTTGCCATCCGACAGATTTATGGCTACACCTTC. This translates into CSVAIRQIYGYTF. V is TRBV29-1 and J is TRBJ1-2; D is perhaps TRBD1 (5 bases). This CDR3 region has 13 residues. The germline V gene encodes CDR1 SQVTM and CDR2 ANQGSEA. Trimming took off 4 bases at V and 5 bases at J, with 14 bases between the two ends.

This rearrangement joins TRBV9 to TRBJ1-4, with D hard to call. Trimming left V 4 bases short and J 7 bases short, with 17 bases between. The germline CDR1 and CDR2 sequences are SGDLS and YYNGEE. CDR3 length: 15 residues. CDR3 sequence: CASSPVGGWGEKLFF. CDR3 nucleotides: TGTGCCAGCAGCCCAGTAGGAGGGTGGGGTGAAAAACTGTTTTTT.

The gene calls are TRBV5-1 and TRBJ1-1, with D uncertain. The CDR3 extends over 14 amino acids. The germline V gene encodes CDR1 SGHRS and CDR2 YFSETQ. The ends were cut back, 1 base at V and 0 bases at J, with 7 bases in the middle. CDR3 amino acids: CASSLTAMNTEAFF. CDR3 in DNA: TGCGCCAGCAGCTTGACAGCTATGAACACTGAAGCTTTCTTT. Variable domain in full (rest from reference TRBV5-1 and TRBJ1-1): KAGVTQTPRYLIKTRGQQVTLSCSPISGHRSVSWYQQTPGQGLQFLFEYFSETQRNKGNFPGRFSGRQFSNSRSEMNVSTLELGDSALYLCASSLTAMNTEAFFGQGTRLTVV.

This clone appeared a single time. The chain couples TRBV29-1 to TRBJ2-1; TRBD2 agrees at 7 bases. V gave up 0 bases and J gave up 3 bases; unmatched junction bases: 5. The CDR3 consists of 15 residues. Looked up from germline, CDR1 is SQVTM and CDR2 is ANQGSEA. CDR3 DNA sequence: TGCAGCGTTGAAGACGGGGGGAGTCTCTACAATGAGCAGTTCTTC. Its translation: CSVEDGGSLYNEQFF.

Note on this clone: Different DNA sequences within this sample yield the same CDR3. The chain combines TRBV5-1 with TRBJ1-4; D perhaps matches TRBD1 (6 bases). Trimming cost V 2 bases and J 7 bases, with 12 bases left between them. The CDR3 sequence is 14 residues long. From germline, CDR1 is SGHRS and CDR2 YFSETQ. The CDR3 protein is CASSFTGPGEKLFF. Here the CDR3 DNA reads TGCGCCAGCAGCTTTACAGGGCCGGGTGAAAAACTGTTTTTT.

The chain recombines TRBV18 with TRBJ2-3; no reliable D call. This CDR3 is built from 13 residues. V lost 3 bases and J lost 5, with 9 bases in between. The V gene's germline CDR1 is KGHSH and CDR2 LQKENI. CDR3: CASSPSVRDTQYF. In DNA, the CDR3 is TGTGCCAGCTCACCGTCCGTGAGAGATACGCAGTATTTT.

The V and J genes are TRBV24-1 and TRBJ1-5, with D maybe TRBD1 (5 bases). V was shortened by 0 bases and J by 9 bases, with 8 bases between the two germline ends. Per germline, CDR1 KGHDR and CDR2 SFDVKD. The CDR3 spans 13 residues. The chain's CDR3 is CATSDLPGGPQHF. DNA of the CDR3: TGTGCCACCAGTGATTTGCCCGGGGGGCCCCAGCATTTT.

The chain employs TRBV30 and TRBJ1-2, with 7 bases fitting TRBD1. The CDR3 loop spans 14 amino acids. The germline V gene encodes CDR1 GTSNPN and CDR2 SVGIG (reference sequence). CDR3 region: CVRTGQTDNYGYTF. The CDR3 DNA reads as TGTGTGCGGACAGGTCAAACTGATAACTATGGCTACACCTTC.

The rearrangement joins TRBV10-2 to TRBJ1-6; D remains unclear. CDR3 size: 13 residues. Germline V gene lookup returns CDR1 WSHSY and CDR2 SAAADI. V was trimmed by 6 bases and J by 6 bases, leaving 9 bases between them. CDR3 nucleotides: TGCGCCAGCAGCCAAGCATTTAATTCACCCCTCCACTTT. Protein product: CASSQAFNSPLHF.

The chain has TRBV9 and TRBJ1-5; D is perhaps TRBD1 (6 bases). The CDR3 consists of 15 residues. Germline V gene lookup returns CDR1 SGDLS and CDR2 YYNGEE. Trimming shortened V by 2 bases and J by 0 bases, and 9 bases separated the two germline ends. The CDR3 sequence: CASSVGQHSNQPQHF. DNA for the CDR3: TGTGCCAGCAGCGTTGGACAGCATAGCAATCAGCCCCAGCATTTT. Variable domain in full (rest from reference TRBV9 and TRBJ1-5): DSGVTQTPKHLITATGQRVTLRCSPRSGDLSVYWYQQSLDQGLQFLIQYYNGEERAKGNILERFSAQQFPDLHSELNLSSLELGDSALYFCASSVGQHSNQPQHFGDGTRLSIL.

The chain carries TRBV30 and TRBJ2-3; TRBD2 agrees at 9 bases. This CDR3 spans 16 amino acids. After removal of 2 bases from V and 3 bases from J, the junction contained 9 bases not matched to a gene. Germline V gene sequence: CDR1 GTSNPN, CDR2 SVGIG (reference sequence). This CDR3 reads CAWSIGSGGPTDTQYF. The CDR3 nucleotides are TGTGCCTGGAGTATCGGAAGCGGGGGGCCTACAGATACGCAGTATTTT.